This is a list of T cell receptor beta chains from one sample in a study of blood T cell repertoires in COVID-19. This table comes from immunoSEQ multiplex PCR, and its TCRdb copy is limited to in-frame clones, with some not included. The sample lists a few hundred thousand clones, approximately 90% occurring once. The sample comprised peripheral blood. Every receptor here comes from a man between 18 and 29 years old with COVID-19, enrolled during active disease. Both conserved end residues are part of each CDR3. A D gene is named only where the DNA matches it firmly. A row's size may be missing; if present it is once, few, many or a size class.

NA	TRBV6-1	TRBJ1-2	NA	CASSEILWGRRFDYGYTF	TGTGCCAGCAGTGAGATTTTATGGGGCCGTCGATTTGACTATGGCTACACCTTC
NA	TRBV2	TRBJ1-2	NA	CASSLQGEDGYTF	TGTGCCAGCAGCCTACAGGGAGAAGATGGCTACACCTTC
TRBD1	TRBV7-2	TRBJ2-7	NA	CASSSRQGDYYEQYF	TGTGCCAGCAGCTCCCGACAGGGGGACTACTACGAGCAGTACTTC
NA	TRBV12-3/TRBV12-4	TRBJ1-1	once	CASSFVKNTEAFF	TGTGCCAGCAGTTTTGTAAAGAACACTGAAGCTTTCTTT
NA	TRBV11-2	TRBJ1-3	many	CASSLEGRNTIYF	TGTGCCAGCAGCTTAGAGGGGCGAAACACCATATATTTT
NA	TRBV11-2	TRBJ2-1	NA	CASSLLASGSEQFF	TGTGCCAGCAGCCTACTTGCTAGTGGAAGTGAGCAGTTCTTC
TRBD2	TRBV3-1/TRBV3-2	TRBJ2-1	NA	CASSRGRGSYNEQFF	TGTGCCAGCAGCCGCGGGAGGGGGTCCTACAATGAGCAGTTCTTC
NA	TRBV6-5	TRBJ2-5	once	CASMLGETQYF	TGTGCCAGCATGCTCGGGGAGACCCAGTACTTC
NA	TRBV6-6	TRBJ2-5	NA	CASSPRWLETQYF	TGTGCCAGCAGTCCCCGTTGGCTGGAGACCCAGTACTTC
NA	TRBV6-5	TRBJ2-2	NA	CASSYWLTGELFF	TGTGCCAGCAGTTACTGGCTCACCGGGGAGCTGTTTTTT
TRBD1	TRBV9	TRBJ2-3	NA	CASSVGTGGTDTQYF	TGTGCCAGCAGCGTAGGGACAGGGGGCACAGATACGCAGTATTTT
TRBD1	TRBV5-5	TRBJ2-3	NA	CASSRTGASTDTQYF	TGTGCCAGCAGCCGGACAGGGGCAAGCACAGATACGCAGTATTTT
NA	TRBV2	TRBJ2-7	NA	CASIEGAGSYEQYF	TGTGCCAGCATAGAGGGAGCTGGTTCCTACGAGCAGTACTTC
TRBD1	TRBV5-1	TRBJ1-1	NA	CASSLTGIEGAFF	TGCGCCAGCAGCCTGACAGGGATCGAGGGAGCTTTCTTT
TRBD1	TRBV5-4	TRBJ2-5	NA	CASTSQGAGETQYF	TGTGCCAGCACCTCCCAGGGGGCAGGGGAGACCCAGTACTTC
NA	TRBV6-5	TRBJ2-6	NA	CASSYSGAGANVLTF	TGTGCCAGCAGTTACTCAGGGGCTGGGGCCAACGTCCTGACTTTC
TRBD1	TRBV3-1/TRBV3-2	TRBJ2-7	NA	CASDPGQSAGEQYF	TGTGCCAGCGATCCGGGACAGTCGGCCGGTGAGCAGTACTTC
NA	TRBV11-2	TRBJ1-1	NA	CASSLGVLEAFF	TGTGCCAGCAGCTTAGGTGTACTCGAAGCTTTCTTT
NA	TRBV5-1	TRBJ1-1	NA	CATSEVGLNTEAFF	TGCGCCACCTCGGAGGTGGGGTTGAACACTGAAGCTTTCTTT
NA	TRBV19	TRBJ2-7	NA	CASSPRQTGSSYEQYF	TGTGCCAGTAGTCCCCGTCAGACAGGAAGCTCCTACGAGCAGTACTTC
NA	TRBV10-1	TRBJ2-7	NA	CASSPGGSSYEQYF	TGCGCCAGCAGTCCCGGAGGTAGCTCCTACGAGCAGTACTTC
TRBD1	TRBV10-1	TRBJ2-3	NA	CASSETNRGGDTQYF	TGCGCCAGCAGTGAGACTAACAGGGGCGGGGATACGCAGTATTTT
TRBD1	TRBV5-5	TRBJ1-3	once	CASSSGQGSGNTIYF	TGTGCCAGCAGCTCGGGACAGGGTTCTGGAAACACCATATATTTT
NA	TRBV6-6	TRBJ1-5	NA	CASSYGAPYSNQPQHF	TGTGCCAGCAGTTACGGGGCTCCCTATAGCAATCAGCCCCAGCATTTT
TRBD2	TRBV5-1	TRBJ2-7	NA	CASSWGGREGYEQYF	TGCGCCAGCAGCTGGGGCGGGAGGGAAGGATACGAGCAGTACTTC
TRBD2	TRBV11-3	TRBJ2-1	NA	CASSSDLAGAPRNEQFF	TGTGCCAGCAGCTCGGATCTAGCGGGAGCTCCCCGCAATGAGCAGTTCTTC
TRBD1	TRBV5-6	TRBJ1-2	few	CASSLQGFYGYTF	TGTGCCAGCAGCCTACAGGGGTTCTATGGCTACACCTTC
TRBD1	TRBV7-2	TRBJ1-1	NA	CASSQGQGFPEAFF	TGTGCCAGCAGCCAGGGACAGGGGTTCCCTGAAGCTTTCTTT
NA	TRBV11-2	TRBJ2-7	NA	CASRIVRGPYEQYF	TGTGCCAGCAGAATAGTCAGGGGACCCTACGAGCAGTACTTC
TRBD1	TRBV28	TRBJ1-2	few	CASGTGVNYGYTF	TGTGCCAGCGGGACAGGGGTTAACTATGGCTACACCTTC
TRBD2	TRBV6-5	TRBJ2-7	NA	CASSYSFGGGSEQYF	TGTGCCAGCAGTTACTCCTTCGGGGGGGGAAGCGAGCAGTACTTC
NA	TRBV12-3/TRBV12-4	TRBJ1-5	NA	CATGVGNQPQHF	TGTGCTACCGGGGTGGGAAATCAGCCCCAGCATTTT
NA	TRBV5-1	TRBJ2-3	NA	CASSRLGADTQYF	TGCGCCAGCAGCAGGTTGGGCGCAGATACGCAGTATTTT
TRBD2	TRBV7-9	TRBJ2-1	NA	CASSPWASGRVEQFF	TGTGCCAGCAGCCCCTGGGCTAGCGGGAGGGTTGAGCAGTTCTTC
NA	TRBV4-1	TRBJ2-7	NA	CASSQGVAGRRNYEQYF	TGCGCCAGCAGCCAAGGGGTGGCGGGCAGGCGCAACTACGAGCAGTACTTC
TRBD2	TRBV2	TRBJ2-3	NA	CASSRLAGAPDTQYF	TGTGCCAGCAGCCGACTAGCGGGAGCCCCAGATACGCAGTATTTT
TRBD1	TRBV30	TRBJ2-5	once	CAWSGGQGPQETQYF	TGTGCCTGGAGTGGGGGACAGGGCCCACAAGAGACCCAGTACTTC
TRBD2	TRBV29-1	TRBJ2-7	once	CSVAGRASYEQYF	TGCAGCGTTGCAGGGAGGGCCTCCTACGAGCAGTACTTC
NA	TRBV5-1	TRBJ2-6	NA	CASSSAWGVSGANVLTF	TGCGCCAGCAGCTCGGCGTGGGGGGTCTCTGGGGCCAACGTCCTGACTTTC
TRBD1	TRBV6-5	TRBJ1-2	NA	CAIGDSNYGYTF	TGTGCCATCGGGGACAGCAACTATGGCTACACCTTC
NA	TRBV7-6	TRBJ1-1	NA	CASSPVGQMNTEAFF	TGTGCCAGCAGCCCAGTGGGGCAAATGAACACTGAAGCTTTCTTT
NA	TRBV3-1/TRBV3-2	TRBJ1-4	NA	CASSQGAFRGGKREKLFF	TGTGCCAGCAGCCAAGGAGCCTTCAGGGGAGGGAAACGTGAAAAACTGTTTTTT
NA	TRBV6-5	TRBJ1-1	NA	CASTAGKPRTEAFF	TGTGCCAGCACCGCGGGCAAACCGCGGACTGAAGCTTTCTTT
TRBD1	TRBV19	TRBJ1-5	NA	CASTPSGTGGASQHF	TGTGCCAGTACCCCTTCTGGTACAGGGGGTGCATCCCAGCATTTT
TRBD1	TRBV7-3	TRBJ2-1	NA	CASSTGTGSNEQFF	TGTGCCAGCAGCACTGGGACAGGATCCAATGAGCAGTTCTTC